This TCR beta chain originates from a study of early T cells in non-severe SARS-CoV-2 infection. Study context: The study sequenced bulk RNA from unsorted whole blood, with chains unpaired. The study, taken as a whole, reports: Matches to VDJdb favored anti-spike CD8 responses and missed private and CD4 specificities.

This clonotype was observed at least ten times. Its matching antigen is unknown. CDR1 and CDR2 (germline): SQVTM, ANQGSEA. This CDR3 region has 15 residues. Trimming cost V 0 bases and J 3 bases; bases outside gene matches: 6. The protocol attached unique molecular identifiers to individual cDNA molecules. TCRdb itself ran the 5' RACE reads through MiXCR, one entry per CDR3 protein. The sample records tens of thousands of distinct CDR3 sequences, just under 4.5% being singletons. The rearrangement uses TRBV29-1 and TRBJ2-3; 7 bases match TRBD1. This receptor was taken from an adult who was a healthcare worker with PCR-confirmed SARS-CoV-2 infection or an uninfected control (not recorded which). Source material: whole blood. In DNA form, the CDR3 reads TGCAGCGTTGAAGAGACAGGGTTCATGACAGATACGCAGTATTTT. This codes for CSVEETGFMTDTQYF.